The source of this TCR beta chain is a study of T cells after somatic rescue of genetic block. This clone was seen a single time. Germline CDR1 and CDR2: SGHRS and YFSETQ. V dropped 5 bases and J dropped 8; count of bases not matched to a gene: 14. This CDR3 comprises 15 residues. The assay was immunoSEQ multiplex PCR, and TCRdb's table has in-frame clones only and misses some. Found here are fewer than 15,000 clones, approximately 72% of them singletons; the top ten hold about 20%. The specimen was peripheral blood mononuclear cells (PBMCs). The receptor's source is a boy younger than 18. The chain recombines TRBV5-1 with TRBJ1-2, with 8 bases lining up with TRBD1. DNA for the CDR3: TGCGCCAGCAGTCGACTCCCTGGACAGGGAGAAGGCTACACCTTC. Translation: CASSRLPGQGEGYTF.